This paragraph covers one T cell receptor (beta chain) sequence. Its antigen remains unidentified. One end of the junction varies from germline; a read error may be responsible. The data stem from a study of read filtering for tumor transcriptome and immune sequencing. Across the whole study: By R-ISS, stages I, II and III held roughly 8, 16 and 7 patients.

Study-level points and caveats: Correlation between methods rose after single-read clonotypes were removed. This fraction held mixed bone marrow immune cells after CD138-negative sorting.

Sampling of bone marrow took place during active disease in every patient. This CDR3 is 14 amino acids long. Germline V lookup: CDR1 SGHVS, CDR2 FQNEAQ. The library was built from 400 ng RNA with molecular barcoded adaptors for alpha/delta and beta/gamma chains. From the reads, TCRdb called clonotypes with MiXCR, one entry per CDR3 protein. This table holds tens of thousands of distinct CDR3 sequences, roughly 19% found once. V is TRBV7-8 and J is TRBJ2-7; D unclear. Specimen: a population of CD138-negative cells sorted from bone marrow. The receptor was isolated from a donor aged 40 or over with multiple myeloma. CDR3 protein: CASSLALTSYEQCF. The CDR3, as DNA: TGTGCCAGCAGCTTAGCCCTAACTTCCTACGAGCAGTGCTTC.